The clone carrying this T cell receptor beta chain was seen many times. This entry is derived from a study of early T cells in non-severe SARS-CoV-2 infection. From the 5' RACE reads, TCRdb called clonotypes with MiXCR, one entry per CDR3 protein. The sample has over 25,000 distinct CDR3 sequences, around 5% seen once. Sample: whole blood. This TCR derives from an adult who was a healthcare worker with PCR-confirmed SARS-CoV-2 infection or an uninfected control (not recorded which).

CDR3 bases: TGTGCCAGCAGTCGACAGGTGAACACTGAAGCTTTCTTT. Encoded protein: CASSRQVNTEAFF. The chain recombines TRBV6-5 with TRBJ1-1; D is perhaps TRBD1 (6 bases). V dropped 5 bases and J dropped 0 bases, with 7 bases sitting between them. Germline V gene lookup returns CDR1 MNHEY and CDR2 SVGAGI. The CDR3 has 13 amino acids.